These T cell receptor beta chains were read from a single sample in a study of T cell clusters in autoimmune cytopenias. With the multiplex PCR reads reprocessed, TCRdb shows one record per CDR3 protein and no DNA. Its table lists 2,700 or so distinct CDR3 sequences. The sequenced sample consisted of peripheral blood. These receptors came from a human donor with an autoimmune cytopenia or autoimmune hepatitis (not recorded which). CDR3s include the opening cysteine and the closing phenylalanine or tryptophan. A clone size is listed for some rows: how often the clone was seen (once, few, many), or a class if it is expanded.

J: TRBJ1-6; V: TRBV27; size: NA; CDR3: CASSLFVEYSPLHF
J: TRBJ1-5; V: TRBV19; size: medium-sized; CDR3: CASSMFRSGANQPQHF
J: TRBJ1-3; V: TRBV5-4; size: NA; CDR3: CASSLAGGNTIYF
J: TRBJ2-3; V: TRBV6-5; size: NA; CDR3: CASSYSNSGRGGTQYF
J: TRBJ1-1; V: TRBV6-5; size: medium-sized; CDR3: CASSERGLNTEAFF
J: TRBJ1-1; V: TRBV4-2; size: NA; CDR3: CASSSRPGTTEAFF
J: TRBJ2-3; V: TRBV18; size: medium-sized; CDR3: CASSPTDTQYF
J: TRBJ1-1; V: TRBV20-1; size: NA; CDR3: CSADGPMVHVNTEAFF
J: TRBJ2-1; V: TRBV7-6; size: NA; CDR3: CASSLTGGGYEQFF
J: TRBJ2-3; V: TRBV19; size: NA; CDR3: CASRTSGRLTDTQYF
J: TRBJ2-2; V: TRBV5-1; size: NA; CDR3: CASSPGGANTGELFF
J: TRBJ2-5; V: TRBV6-1; size: medium-sized; CDR3: CASTRHAQETQYF
J: TRBJ2-3; V: TRBV19; size: medium-sized; CDR3: CASSTSRDRGNTQYF
J: TRBJ2-7; V: TRBV28; size: NA; CDR3: CASTGDRAEQYF
J: TRBJ2-1; V: TRBV30; size: medium-sized; CDR3: CAWSSAFSEQFF
J: TRBJ2-1; V: TRBV5-4; size: NA; CDR3: CASSLEWGEQFF
J: TRBJ1-5; V: TRBV12-3/TRBV12-4; size: NA; CDR3: CASSFLAGSAGNQPQHF
J: TRBJ2-3; V: TRBV5-1; size: NA; CDR3: CASSLGAGAVYTQYF
J: TRBJ2-7; V: TRBV11-1; size: NA; CDR3: CASSSQSLHYEQYF
J: TRBJ1-5; V: TRBV13; size: NA; CDR3: CASSLWTGEYQPQHF
J: TRBJ1-2; V: TRBV7-2; size: NA; CDR3: CASSGAQGAGYGYTF
J: TRBJ1-1; V: TRBV27; size: NA; CDR3: CASSTGWVMEAFF
J: TRBJ2-2; V: TRBV19; size: NA; CDR3: CASTLPQGINTGELFF
J: TRBJ1-5; V: TRBV19; size: NA; CDR3: CASSIFWIVNQPQHF
J: TRBJ2-1; V: TRBV5-4; size: medium-sized; CDR3: CASSLGTGVFEQFF
J: TRBJ2-5; V: TRBV5-6; size: medium-sized; CDR3: CASSGRVRRSETQYF
J: TRBJ1-1; V: TRBV19; size: NA; CDR3: CASRRDSLQRDTEAFF
J: TRBJ2-3; V: TRBV6-5; size: NA; CDR3: CASSYPPAGGSDTQYF
J: TRBJ2-5; V: TRBV12-3/TRBV12-4; size: NA; CDR3: CASSLTGPGETQYF
J: TRBJ2-7; V: TRBV19; size: NA; CDR3: CASSLGAGGTDYEQYF
J: TRBJ2-7; V: TRBV27; size: NA; CDR3: CASSLTLGAGALQYF
J: TRBJ2-4; V: TRBV15; size: medium-sized; CDR3: CATRFAGVAKNIQYF
J: TRBJ2-5; V: TRBV20-1; size: NA; CDR3: CSARRSPGGGETQYF
J: TRBJ2-7; V: TRBV20-1; size: NA; CDR3: CSAKATGDFSYEQYF
J: TRBJ1-1; V: TRBV7-9; size: NA; CDR3: CASSSSTVNTEAFF
J: TRBJ1-1; V: TRBV20-1; size: hyperexpanded; CDR3: CSARLNTEAFF
J: TRBJ1-3; V: TRBV19; size: NA; CDR3: CASSTGHSSSGNTIYF
J: TRBJ1-2; V: TRBV27; size: medium-sized; CDR3: CASSLSPGFGYTF
J: TRBJ1-5; V: TRBV13; size: NA; CDR3: CASSLRGSNQPQHF
J: TRBJ2-7; V: TRBV6-1; size: NA; CDR3: CASSEWRGAHEQYF
J: TRBJ2-5; V: TRBV6-6; size: medium-sized; CDR3: CASSVRDVRETQYF
J: TRBJ2-7; V: TRBV19; size: medium-sized; CDR3: CASSIVTGGSYEQYF
J: TRBJ2-1; V: TRBV20-1; size: NA; CDR3: CSAHPLGEGGNEQFF
J: TRBJ2-1; V: TRBV27; size: NA; CDR3: CASSRWTSGRRDEQFF
J: TRBJ2-5; V: TRBV10-3; size: NA; CDR3: CAIWAGGVQETQYF
J: TRBJ1-5; V: TRBV5-6; size: NA; CDR3: CASSRLGQGNQPQHF
J: TRBJ2-6; V: TRBV18; size: medium-sized; CDR3: CASSPTGSGANVLTF
J: TRBJ2-2; V: TRBV6-1; size: medium-sized; CDR3: CASSEVGGVTGELFF
J: TRBJ1-1; V: TRBV19; size: NA; CDR3: CASSMENVGTEAFF
J: TRBJ2-3; V: TRBV6-1; size: NA; CDR3: CASSEVRSFTDTQYF
J: TRBJ2-2; V: TRBV19; size: medium-sized; CDR3: CASSTRDSFYAGELFF
J: TRBJ1-2; V: TRBV29-1; size: medium-sized; CDR3: CSVEYRGRGFNYGYTF
J: TRBJ2-2; V: TRBV13; size: NA; CDR3: CASFSGGQGLNTGELFF
J: TRBJ1-5; V: TRBV27; size: medium-sized; CDR3: CASSSGDRRVQPQHF
J: TRBJ2-7; V: TRBV18; size: medium-sized; CDR3: CASSAALTSGFSYEQYF